A selection of T cell receptor beta chains follows, all from one sample in a study of T-cell memory formation after mild COVID-19. In TCRdb, the 5' RACE reads were re-called with MiXCR into one record per CDR3 protein. The sample holds about 260,000 distinct CDR3 sequences, 8.2% seen once. Sequences were obtained from PBMCs or a T cell subset sorted from them (not recorded which). Receptors were obtained from a man younger than 35 who had mild COVID-19 (a few samples of this study predate the infection). Cell type and time point are not known. The CDR3 runs from the conserved cysteine through the conserved F or W. A D gene is named only where the DNA matches it firmly. Expanded clones get a size class; other rows say once, few or many, or leave the size out.

J: TRBJ2-1; V: TRBV4-1; D: TRBD2; size: few; CDR3: CASSQLPSGGPSSYNEQFF; DNA: TGCGCCAGCAGCCAACTGCCTAGCGGGGGCCCGAGCTCCTACAATGAGCAGTTCTTC
J: TRBJ1-1; V: TRBV6-5; D: NA; size: many; CDR3: CASSYRQQNTEAFF; DNA: TGTGCCAGCAGTTACCGACAGCAGAACACTGAAGCTTTCTTT
J: TRBJ2-7; V: TRBV5-4; D: NA; size: many; CDR3: CASSLEAGAREQYF; DNA: TGTGCCAGCAGCTTGGAGGCAGGGGCAAGGGAGCAGTACTTC
J: TRBJ1-6; V: TRBV5-1; D: NA; size: few; CDR3: CASRVGPNAANSPLHF; DNA: TGCGCCAGCAGAGTCGGGCCCAACGCTGCTAATTCACCCCTCCACTTT
J: TRBJ1-6; V: TRBV9; D: NA; size: few; CDR3: CASSSKSTGNSPLHF; DNA: TGTGCCAGCAGCTCGAAAAGTACAGGGAATTCACCCCTCCACTTT
J: TRBJ2-7; V: TRBV4-3; D: NA; size: few; CDR3: CASSQATGFSSYEQYF; DNA: TGCGCCAGCAGCCAGGCCACAGGGTTCTCGAGCTACGAGCAGTACTTC
J: TRBJ1-1; V: TRBV7-9; D: NA; size: few; CDR3: CASSPPWATRTEAFF; DNA: TGTGCCAGCAGCCCCCCATGGGCCACTCGCACTGAAGCTTTCTTT
J: TRBJ2-5; V: TRBV5-1; D: TRBD2; size: many; CDR3: CASSLLSAGDEETQYF; DNA: TGCGCCAGCAGCTTGTTATCGGCGGGGGATGAAGAGACCCAGTACTTC
J: TRBJ2-2; V: TRBV24-1; D: NA; size: many; CDR3: CATEGDSGELFF; DNA: TGTGCCACCGAGGGGGATTCCGGGGAGCTGTTTTTT
J: TRBJ2-5; V: TRBV7-2; D: NA; size: many; CDR3: CASSLHGAVRETQYF; DNA: TGTGCCAGCAGCCTCCACGGAGCGGTGCGGGAGACCCAGTACTTC
J: TRBJ2-3; V: TRBV4-1; D: NA; size: NA; CDR3: CASSQYQAEATQYF; DNA: TGCGCCAGCAGCCAATATCAAGCGGAGGCTACGCAGTATTTT
J: TRBJ2-5; V: TRBV5-1; D: NA; size: many; CDR3: CASSFTGLETQYF; DNA: TGCGCCAGCAGCTTTACGGGGTTGGAGACCCAGTACTTC
J: TRBJ1-5; V: TRBV20-1; D: NA; size: few; CDR3: CSASGGNSNQPQHF; DNA: TGCAGTGCTAGTGGCGGAAATAGCAATCAGCCCCAGCATTTT
J: TRBJ2-5; V: TRBV18; D: NA; size: few; CDR3: CASSPESRPETQYF; DNA: TGTGCCAGCTCACCAGAATCTCGGCCCGAGACCCAGTACTTC
J: TRBJ1-4; V: TRBV4-1; D: NA; size: NA; CDR3: CASSPPGSGKLFF; DNA: TGCGCCAGCAGCCCGCCGGGTAGCGGAAAACTGTTTTTT
J: TRBJ2-5; V: TRBV4-2; D: NA; size: NA; CDR3: CASSQDLGALGVTQYF; DNA: TGTGCCAGCAGCCAAGATCTGGGCGCCCTGGGGGTGACCCAGTACTTC
J: TRBJ1-1; V: TRBV7-2; D: NA; size: NA; CDR3: CASSLAHQGGRNTEAFF; DNA: TGTGCCAGCAGCTTAGCGCACCAGGGCGGGAGGAACACTGAAGCTTTCTTT
J: TRBJ2-3; V: TRBV7-3; D: TRBD2; size: NA; CDR3: CASSSPGLAGGPWVNTQYF; DNA: TGTGCCAGCAGCTCCCCCGGACTAGCGGGGGGGCCTTGGGTAAATACGCAGTATTTT
J: TRBJ1-4; V: TRBV6-5; D: NA; size: NA; CDR3: CASTSRPEDEKLFF; DNA: TGTGCCAGCACCTCGAGGCCTGAAGATGAAAAACTGTTTTTT
J: TRBJ1-1; V: TRBV4-3; D: TRBD1; size: many; CDR3: CASSQALQGQDTEAFF; DNA: TGCGCCAGCAGCCAGGCACTACAGGGGCAGGACACTGAAGCTTTCTTT
J: TRBJ1-6; V: TRBV7-3; D: NA; size: many; CDR3: CASSASGLGSPLHF; DNA: TGTGCCAGCAGCGCATCAGGATTAGGATCACCCCTCCACTTT
J: TRBJ2-1; V: TRBV7-7; D: TRBD2; size: NA; CDR3: CASSLESLAAGNEQFF; DNA: TGTGCCAGCAGCTTAGAGTCCCTAGCGGCGGGCAATGAGCAGTTCTTC
J: TRBJ2-7; V: TRBV3-1; D: TRBD1; size: NA; CDR3: CASSQDRGQFMTYEQYF; DNA: TGTGCCAGCAGCCAAGATAGGGGACAGTTTATGACCTACGAGCAGTACTTC
J: TRBJ2-5; V: TRBV12-3/TRBV12-4; D: NA; size: many; CDR3: CASSVRGGETQYF; DNA: TGTGCCAGCTCCGTCAGGGGCGGGGAGACCCAGTACTTC
J: TRBJ1-1; V: TRBV5-1; D: NA; size: few; CDR3: CASSLGYVWNTEAFF; DNA: TGCGCCAGCAGCTTGGGCTACGTGTGGAACACTGAAGCTTTCTTT
J: TRBJ2-6; V: TRBV4-3; D: NA; size: few; CDR3: CASSQETGNVLTF; DNA: TGCGCCAGCAGCCAAGAGACGGGGAACGTCCTGACTTTC
J: TRBJ2-1; V: TRBV12-3/TRBV12-4; D: TRBD2; size: many; CDR3: CASSLAGGLNEQFF; DNA: TGTGCCAGCAGTCTAGCGGGGGGGCTTAATGAGCAGTTCTTC
J: TRBJ2-5; V: TRBV27; D: NA; size: NA; CDR3: CASSPTEEETQYF; DNA: TGTGCCAGCAGTCCCACTGAAGAGGAGACCCAGTACTTC
J: TRBJ2-5; V: TRBV20-1; D: TRBD1; size: NA; CDR3: CSAARQGVETQYF; DNA: TGCAGTGCCGCCCGACAGGGAGTAGAGACCCAGTACTTC
J: TRBJ2-7; V: TRBV10-1; D: NA; size: few; CDR3: CASSDPGSYEQYF; DNA: TGCGCCAGCAGTGACCCAGGGTCCTACGAGCAGTACTTC
J: TRBJ2-2; V: TRBV19; D: TRBD2; size: NA; CDR3: CASSITSGATGELFF; DNA: TGTGCCAGTAGTATTACTAGCGGGGCCACCGGGGAGCTGTTTTTT
J: TRBJ1-1; V: TRBV3-1; D: NA; size: NA; CDR3: CASSQDKMNTEAFF; DNA: TGTGCCAGCAGCCAAGATAAAATGAACACTGAAGCTTTCTTT
J: TRBJ1-3; V: TRBV7-9; D: TRBD1; size: few; CDR3: CASSSNFRGLGNTIYF; DNA: TGTGCCAGCAGCTCAAATTTCAGGGGGCTCGGAAACACCATATATTTT
J: TRBJ1-2; V: TRBV12-3/TRBV12-4; D: NA; size: NA; CDR3: CASTPNQGNYGYTF; DNA: TGTGCCAGCACCCCTAACCAGGGGAACTATGGCTACACCTTC
J: TRBJ2-5; V: TRBV5-1; D: NA; size: NA; CDR3: CASSLGSDQETQYF; DNA: TGCGCCAGCAGCTTGGGCAGCGACCAAGAGACCCAGTACTTC
J: TRBJ2-3; V: TRBV28; D: TRBD2; size: few; CDR3: CASNAAGVGPDTQYF; DNA: TGTGCCAGCAATGCCGCGGGGGTGGGGCCAGATACGCAGTATTTT
J: TRBJ2-5; V: TRBV2; D: TRBD1; size: few; CDR3: CASSRDSLYETQYF; DNA: TGTGCCAGCAGCCGGGACAGCCTTTATGAGACCCAGTACTTC
J: TRBJ2-5; V: TRBV29-1; D: NA; size: many; CDR3: CSVGGSETQYF; DNA: TGCAGCGTTGGGGGATCGGAGACCCAGTACTTC
J: TRBJ2-5; V: TRBV2; D: TRBD1; size: few; CDR3: CASRDDREETQYF; DNA: TGTGCCAGCCGCGACGACAGGGAAGAGACCCAGTACTTC
J: TRBJ2-3; V: TRBV6-5; D: TRBD1; size: NA; CDR3: CASSYSTGAGITDTQYF; DNA: TGTGCCAGCAGTTACTCGACAGGGGCAGGTATCACAGATACGCAGTATTTT
J: TRBJ1-6; V: TRBV6-1; D: TRBD1; size: NA; CDR3: CASSTGTGASPLHF; DNA: TGTGCCAGCAGCACCGGGACAGGGGCTTCACCCCTCCACTTT
J: TRBJ2-3; V: TRBV27; D: TRBD1; size: NA; CDR3: CASSKTGVQYF; DNA: TGTGCCAGCAGTAAAACAGGGGTCCAGTATTTT
J: TRBJ2-3; V: TRBV20-1; D: TRBD1; size: few; CDR3: CSAAGQARNSTDTQYF; DNA: TGCAGTGCCGCGGGACAGGCGAGAAATAGCACAGATACGCAGTATTTT
J: TRBJ1-2; V: TRBV7-2; D: NA; size: few; CDR3: CASGITGYTNYGYTF; DNA: TGTGCCAGCGGAATAACGGGGTACACTAACTATGGCTACACCTTC
J: TRBJ2-1; V: TRBV7-2; D: NA; size: many; CDR3: CASSLEVGRYNEQFF; DNA: TGTGCCAGCAGCTTAGAAGTGGGTCGGTACAATGAGCAGTTCTTC
J: TRBJ2-5; V: TRBV5-1; D: TRBD2; size: few; CDR3: CASSLRAAGDGEETQYF; DNA: TGCGCCAGCAGCTTGAGGGCAGCGGGGGACGGAGAAGAGACCCAGTACTTC